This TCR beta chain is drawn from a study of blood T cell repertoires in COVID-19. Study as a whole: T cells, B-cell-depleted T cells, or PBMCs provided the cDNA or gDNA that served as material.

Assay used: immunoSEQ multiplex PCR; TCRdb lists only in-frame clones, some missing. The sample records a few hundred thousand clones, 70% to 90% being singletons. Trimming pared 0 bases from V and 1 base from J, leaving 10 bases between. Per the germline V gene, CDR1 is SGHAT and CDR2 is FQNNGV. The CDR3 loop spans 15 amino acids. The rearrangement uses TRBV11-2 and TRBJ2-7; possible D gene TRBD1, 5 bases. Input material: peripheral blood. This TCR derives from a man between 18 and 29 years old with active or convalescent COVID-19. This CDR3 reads CASSLDPGRSYEQYF. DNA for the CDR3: TGTGCCAGCAGCTTAGACCCAGGGCGGTCCTACGAGCAGTACTTC.